Presented here are 20 T cell receptor beta chains from one specimen sequenced in a study of beta chain features in type 1 diabetes (dated by TCRdb to 2017 to 2018). Libraries were constructed by the immunoSEQ multiplex PCR assay. The High Capacity cDNA Reverse Transcription Kit was used to reverse transcribe all of the isolated RNA, meaning that expressed TCRB transcripts were what got sequenced. TCRdb took over this immuneACCESS table, retaining in-frame rearrangements with V and J assigned. Such tables are incomplete; in checked studies, under half of the missing clones stem from an unresolved V gene, and the remainder is unexplained. This sample is represented by roughly 180,000 clones; about an eighth of them were singletons. The ten largest clonotypes hold less than 0.7% of the sample. What was sequenced was central memory CD4+ T cells from blood. The source of these receptors is a woman under 30 in good health.

The chain has TRBV4-1 and TRBJ2-7, with unresolved D. This CDR3 is built from 16 residues. CDR1 is MGHRA, CDR2 YSYEKL, per germline. V lost 0 bases and J 7 bases, leaving 19 bases between the germline ends. The CDR3 protein is CASSQDPSVYSREQYF. CDR3 DNA: TGCGCCAGCAGCCAAGATCCCTCGGTCTACTCACGGGAGCAGTACTTC.

This clone was detected only a few times. V usage is TRBV29-1 and J usage is TRBJ1-2, with unresolved D. The CDR3 is made up of 13 amino acids. Germline CDR1 reads SQVTM; CDR2 reads ANQGSEA. V was shortened by 5 bases and J by 3 bases, with 13 bases between the two germline ends. Here the CDR3 DNA reads TGCAGCGTTCCTTTCCAGGCCGACTATGGCTACACCTTC. Translated: CSVPFQADYGYTF.

The V and J genes are TRBV5-1 and TRBJ1-2; D may be TRBD1 (5 bases). CDR1 is SGHRS and CDR2 is YFSETQ in the germline V gene. The V end lost 4 bases, the J end lost 8 bases, and 15 bases lay between the germline ends. CDR3 length equals 13 residues. CDR3 in DNA: TGCGCCAGCAGCGTAGGCCAGGGTAACGGCTACACCTTC. Amino acids: CASSVGQGNGYTF.

There are a few counts of this clone. The chain is built from TRBV28 and TRBJ2-7, with TRBD1 identical over 7 bases. This CDR3 has 14 residues. The V segment lost 6 bases and the J segment 0 bases; nucleotides outside the gene matches: 5. The germline V gene encodes CDR1 MDHEN and CDR2 SYDVKM. CDR3 protein: CASRGAGGSYEQYF. The DNA for the CDR3 is TGTGCCAGCAGAGGGGCAGGGGGCTCCTACGAGCAGTACTTC.

This rearrangement joins TRBV19 to TRBJ2-7, with unresolved D. Germline V gene sequence: CDR1 LNHDA, CDR2 SQIVND (reference sequence). The V end lost 1 base, the J end lost 2 bases, and 9 bases lay between the germline ends. The CDR3 has 14 residues. CDR3 residues: CASSIGVGAYEQYF. The DNA of the CDR3 is TGTGCCAGTAGTATAGGGGTAGGAGCCTACGAGCAGTACTTC.

This chain joins TRBV19 and TRBJ2-1; TRBD2 aligns across 8 bases. The CDR3 contains 14 residues. CDR1 is LNHDA, CDR2 SQIVND, per germline (reference sequence). V was clipped by 6 bases and J by 7 bases; unmatched bases: 8. CDR3 in amino acids: CASREAGVKNEQFF. Written as DNA, the CDR3 is TGTGCCAGTAGGGAAGCGGGAGTGAAGAATGAGCAGTTCTTC.

The sample holds a few counts of this clone. CDR3 in amino acids: CSASGSAEQYF. In nucleotides, the CDR3 is TGCAGTGCTTCGGGTAGCGCCGAGCAGTACTTC. The rearrangement joins TRBV20-1 to TRBJ2-7; a possible D gene is TRBD2 (5 bases). V lost 5 bases to trimming and J lost 6 bases, with 11 bases between them. The CDR3 runs to 11 residues. CDR1 is DFQATT and CDR2 is SNEGSKA in the germline V gene (reference sequence).

This clone has a handful of counts. The chain joins TRBV7-2 to TRBJ2-2; D might be TRBD1 (5 bases). Trimming took 5 bases from V and 4 from J, leaving 8 bases between them. Germline-derived CDR1 and CDR2 are SGHTA and FQGNSA. The CDR3 extends over 13 amino acids. CDR3 in amino acids: CASSPRVTGELFF. CDR3 in DNA: TGTGCCAGCAGCCCCAGGGTCACCGGGGAGCTGTTTTTT.

This clone was observed a handful of times. V gene TRBV28 combines with J gene TRBJ1-5; TRBD1 matches at 7 bases. With V trimmed by 5 bases and J by 6 bases, 13 bases remained unmatched. Germline V CDR1 and CDR2: MDHEN, SYDVKM. This CDR3 has 16 amino acids. The CDR3 nucleotides read TGTGCCAGCAGTCCTTCCTTCTACAGGGGCCCTCAGCCCCAGCATTTT. Amino acids: CASSPSFYRGPQPQHF.

The chain employs TRBV18 and TRBJ2-7, with 8 positions matching TRBD1. This CDR3 contains 14 residues. Looked up from germline, CDR1 is KGHSH and CDR2 is LQKENI. The trim removed 2 bases at V and 4 bases at J, leaving 4 bases unmatched. The CDR3 DNA reads as TGTGCCAGCTCACCAGGAGACAGGGGTTACGAGCAGTACTTC. This gives the protein CASSPGDRGYEQYF. Full variable domain (outside the CDR3, taken from reference TRBV18 and TRBJ2-7): NAGVMQNPRHLVRRRGQEARLRCSPMKGHSHVYWYRQLPEEGLKFMVYLQKENIIDESGMPKERFSAEFPKEGPSILRIQQVVRGDSAAYFCASSPGDRGYEQYFGPGTRLTVT.

The gene calls are TRBV28 and TRBJ1-4; D is undetermined. Trimming removed 10 bases from V and 8 bases from J, with 17 bases in between. This CDR3 region has 13 residues. Germline V gene sequence: CDR1 MDHEN, CDR2 SYDVKM. The DNA of the CDR3 is TGTGCCACCGCCGGGTCCCCGGGGGAAAAACTGTTTTTT. Encoded protein: CATAGSPGEKLFF.

This clone showed up just a few times. V is TRBV5-4 and J is TRBJ1-3, with TRBD1 matching over 7 bases. V lost 3 bases and J lost 4; bases outside the gene matches: 7. Germline CDR1 is SGHNT and CDR2 is YYREEE (reference sequence). The CDR3 totals 15 residues. The CDR3 loop is CASSYRTGIGNTIYF. Here the CDR3 DNA reads TGTGCCAGCAGCTACCGGACAGGTATAGGAAACACCATATATTTT. Variable domain in full (rest from reference TRBV5-4 and TRBJ1-3): ETGVTQSPTHLIKTRGQQVTLRCSSQSGHNTVSWYQQALGQGPQFIFQYYREEENGRGNFPPRFSGLQFPNYSSELNVNALELDDSALYLCASSYRTGIGNTIYFGEGSWLTVV.

The chain is built from TRBV5-1 and TRBJ2-1, with 7 bases matching TRBD1. The V gene's germline CDR1 is SGHRS and CDR2 YFSETQ. The CDR3 covers 16 residues. Germline trimming cut 0 bases from V and 6 bases from J; bases unmatched to any gene: 9. The CDR3 reads CASSLEGRGFINEQFF. CDR3 in DNA: TGCGCCAGCAGCTTGGAGGGCAGGGGGTTTATCAATGAGCAGTTCTTC.

This clone was recorded a few times. The CDR3 loop reads CASSYFTRGGANVLTF. CDR3 nucleotide sequence: TGTGCCAGCAGTTACTTTACAAGGGGTGGGGCCAACGTCCTGACTTTC. V is TRBV6-5 and J is TRBJ2-6, with D maybe TRBD1 (5 bases). V was cut by 1 base and J by 3 bases, with 10 bases left in between. The CDR3 is 16 residues long. CDR1 is MNHEY and CDR2 is SVGAGI in the germline V gene.

The chain couples TRBV4-1 to TRBJ2-1; TRBD2 matches 14 bases. V was clipped by 1 base and J by 7 bases; unmatched bases: 15. The CDR3 contains 20 residues. Per the germline V gene, CDR1 is MGHRA and CDR2 is YSYEKL. CDR3 residues: CASSQVVSPGTSGSGNEQFF. The CDR3 DNA reads as TGCGCCAGCAGCCAAGTAGTTTCCCCCGGGACTAGCGGGAGTGGGAATGAGCAGTTCTTC.

The J gene is TRBJ2-3, the V gene TRBV14, with 14 bases lining up with TRBD2. V lost 3 bases and J lost 4; bases outside the gene matches: 6. In germline, CDR1 is SGHDN, CDR2 FVKESK. CDR3 length: 17 residues. This CDR3 reads CASSQRLAGGPADTQYF. DNA for the CDR3: TGTGCCAGCAGCCAGCGACTAGCGGGAGGGCCGGCAGATACGCAGTATTTT.

The chain has TRBV29-1 and TRBJ2-7, with 7 positions matching TRBD2. Trimming removed 3 bases from V and 2 bases from J; junction bases left unmatched: 7. CDR1 SQVTM and CDR2 ANQGSEA come from the germline V gene. The CDR3 consists of 14 residues. In DNA, the CDR3 is TGCAGCGTTGATCGGCGGGAGCCACCCTACGAGCAGTACTTC. It codes for CSVDRREPPYEQYF.

This clone has just a few counts. The J gene is TRBJ2-2, the V gene TRBV5-1, with a weak D call TRBD1 (6 bases). Trimming shortened V by 2 bases and J by 3 bases, and 17 bases separated the two germline ends. This CDR3 spans 17 amino acids. Germline CDR1 is SGHRS and CDR2 is YFSETQ. CDR3 sequence: CASSFQGQALYTGELFF. In DNA, the CDR3 is TGCGCCAGCAGCTTCCAGGGGCAGGCCCTTTACACCGGGGAGCTGTTTTTT.

This chain joins TRBV5-1 and TRBJ2-1; 16 bases match TRBD2. The junction had 6 bases not matched to a gene; V was cut back by 2 bases and J by 10 bases. Germline-derived CDR1 and CDR2 are SGHRS and YFSETQ. The CDR3 has 16 amino acids. The CDR3 is CASSLPGTSGRDEQFF. CDR3 nucleotides: TGCGCCAGCAGCTTACCCGGGACTAGCGGGAGGGACGAGCAGTTCTTC.

This clone was detected only once. The chain has TRBV11-2 and TRBJ2-1, with TRBD2 matching over 8 bases. The CDR3 is made up of 16 amino acids. V dropped 5 bases and J dropped 9; count of bases not matched to a gene: 15. In germline, CDR1 is SGHAT, CDR2 FQNNGV. CDR3 nucleotide sequence: TGTGCCAGCAGCCCGGGGGGGCTAGCGGGTAATGGTGAGCAGTTCTTC. Protein product: CASSPGGLAGNGEQFF.